These 9 T cell receptor beta chains were all obtained from the same sample, sequenced in a study of blood T cell repertoires in COVID-19. Sequencing was performed with immunoSEQ multiplex PCR; in TCRdb, only in-frame clones are kept and a portion is missing. There are about 210,000 clones in the sample; 70% to 90% occur only once, and 5.1% lies in the top ten. The specimen was peripheral blood. Receptor source: a man in his fifties with COVID-19, enrolled during active disease.

This rearrangement joins TRBV5-5 to TRBJ1-4, with 7 bases that match TRBD1. Germline CDR1 is SGHKS and CDR2 is YYEKEE (reference sequence). The CDR3 consists of 16 residues. The J segment lost 1 base and the V segment lost 3 bases, leaving 6 bases of the junction unmatched. For the CDR3, the DNA is TGTGCCAGCAGCTCCAGGGGGGACAGAACTAATGAAAAACTGTTTTTT. Translation gives CASSSRGDRTNEKLFF.

V is TRBV3-1 (or the pseudogene TRBV3-2) and J is TRBJ1-2; a weak D match, TRBD1 (6 bases). The CDR3 consists of 12 residues. With 4 bases removed from V and 5 bases from J, the gap between germline ends came to 8 bases. CDR1 is LGHDT and CDR2 is YNNKEL in the germline V gene (reference sequence). DNA of the CDR3: TGTGCCAGCAGCCTTACAGGGTATGGCTACACCTTC. This sequence encodes CASSLTGYGYTF.

CDR3 sequence reads: CASSPIPLRGKLTEAFF. CDR3 in DNA: TGTGCCAGCAGCCCAATTCCCCTCAGGGGGAAGCTCACTGAAGCTTTCTTT. The chain carries TRBV13 and TRBJ1-1; TRBD1 matches 7 bases. Per germline, CDR1 PRHDT and CDR2 FYEKMQ (reference sequence). The CDR3 totals 17 residues. The V gene end was trimmed by 5 bases and the J gene end by 4 bases; junction bases not matched to a gene: 16. The variable domain in full, completed from reference TRBV13 and TRBJ1-1, reads AAGVIQSPRHLIKEKRETATLKCYPIPRHDTVYWYQQGPGQDPQFLISFYEKMQSDKGSIPDRFSAQQFSDYHSELNMSSLELGDSALYFCASSPIPLRGKLTEAFFGQGTRLTVV.

Many counts were recorded for this clone. This chain uses TRBV6-2 or TRBV6-3 with TRBJ1-2; the D is unclear. Germline V gives CDR1 MNHEY, CDR2 SVGEGT. The CDR3 covers 13 residues. The V gene lost 5 bases and the J gene lost 8 bases, with 15 bases spanning the gap. CDR3 nucleotides: TGTGCCAGCAGTCTCGCAAGACACGGCGGCTACACCTTC. Encoded protein: CASSLARHGGYTF.

CDR3 coding DNA: TGCGCCAGCAGCGAGCAGATTTATCAGCCCCAGCATTTT. It translates to CASSEQIYQPQHF. This sequence joins TRBV10-1 and TRBJ1-5; no clear D. V lost 6 bases and J 5 bases, leaving 11 bases between the germline ends. Per germline, CDR1 WNHNN and CDR2 SYGVQD (reference sequence). This CDR3 comprises 13 residues.

This clone was seen more than once but under ten times. The chain joins TRBV5-4 to TRBJ1-2; D possibly corresponds to TRBD1 (6 bases). The CDR3 contains 14 residues. Between the trimmed V and J ends, which lost 0 bases and 1 base, there was a span of 7 bases. Germline CDR1 reads SGHNT; CDR2 reads YYREEE (reference sequence). CDR3 region: CASSLGQDNYGYTF. DNA for the CDR3: TGTGCCAGCAGCTTGGGACAGGATAACTATGGCTACACCTTC.

The chain uses TRBV9 and TRBJ1-1; the D is unclear. Deletions cut 4 bases from V and 1 base from J, with 8 bases between. Germline V gene sequence: CDR1 SGDLS, CDR2 YYNGEE. The CDR3 consists of 13 residues. The DNA for the CDR3 is TGTGCCAGCAGCCCCCACACGAACACTGAAGCTTTCTTT. Amino acids: CASSPHTNTEAFF.

The chain employs TRBV3-1 (or the pseudogene TRBV3-2) and TRBJ2-3; D possibly corresponds to TRBD1 (5 bases). The germline CDR1 and CDR2 sequences are LGHDT and YNNKEL (reference sequence). V shed 6 bases and J shed 4 bases, with 8 bases lying between them. This CDR3 spans 12 amino acids. CDR3 coding DNA: TGTGCCAGCAGAAAAGGGGCAGATACGCAGTATTTT. As protein: CASRKGADTQYF.

The CDR3 sequence is CAWRRRGGPNSPLHF. The DNA for the CDR3 is TGTGCCTGGCGGCGGAGAGGGGGCCCTAATTCACCCCTCCACTTT. The rearrangement joins TRBV30 to TRBJ1-6; 7 nucleotides match TRBD1. Germline V CDR1 and CDR2: GTSNPN, SVGIG (reference sequence). This CDR3 comprises 15 residues. V trimming: 5 bases; J trimming: 6 bases; junction bases outside the gene matches: 10.